These 8 T cell receptor beta chains originate from one sample sequenced in a study of T-cell reconstitution after alpha-beta-depleted transplantation in children. Study outcomes and limitations: Among T cells one year after transplant, newly produced cells accounted for most counts and diversity.

Their recognized antigens are unknown. For TCRbeta, the library was prepared with unique molecular identifiers. One entry per CDR3 protein, called by TCRdb with MiXCR from the PCR reads. The data hold 330,000 or so distinct CDR3 sequences, with roughly 7.8% observed a single time. The sequences come from peripheral blood, collected 360 days after TCRalphabeta/CD19-depleted stem cell transplant. Receptors were obtained from a female patient aged 2-10 years who had a stem cell transplant for Fanconi anemia, so the T cells may come from the graft donor.

The V and J genes are TRBV20-1 and TRBJ1-5; perhaps TRBD1 as D (5 bases). The CDR3 consists of 13 residues. CDR1 and CDR2 (germline): DFQATT, SNEGSKA (reference sequence). V was cut by 2 bases and J by 7 bases, with 12 bases left in between. The CDR3 loop reads CSARWGGGQPQHF. CDR3 nucleotide sequence: TGCAGTGCTAGATGGGGGGGGGGACAGCCCCAGCATTTT.

This clonotype was seen ten or more times. V usage is TRBV7-2 and J usage is TRBJ2-5; TRBD2 is a possible D gene (6 bases). Trimming removed 5 bases from V and 2 bases from J, with 9 bases in between. The CDR3 is made up of 13 amino acids. Germline V CDR1 and CDR2: SGHTA, FQGNSA. In DNA, the CDR3 is TGTGCCAGCAGCGCGGGGTCTCAAGAGACCCAGTACTTC. Translating it yields CASSAGSQETQYF.

The genes are TRBV10-3 and TRBJ2-5; tentatively, D is TRBD1 (6 bases). The CDR3 has 12 amino acids. The germline V gene encodes CDR1 ENHRY and CDR2 SYGVKD. With 8 bases removed from V and 3 bases from J, the gap between germline ends came to 10 bases. The CDR3 reads CAIGKGEETQYF. The CDR3 coding sequence is TGTGCCATCGGGAAGGGGGAAGAGACCCAGTACTTC.

This clonotype was counted ten times or more. V gene TRBV20-1 combines with J gene TRBJ2-2; 10 nucleotides agree with TRBD1. This CDR3 is 15 amino acids long. V shed 6 bases and J 6 bases; nucleotides not matched to a gene: 10. CDR1 and CDR2 from the germline V gene are DFQATT and SNEGSKA (reference sequence). DNA for the CDR3: TGCAGTGCGTTTAGACAGGGGGCGGTATCCGGGGAGCTGTTTTTT. Encoded protein: CSAFRQGAVSGELFF.

This clonotype was detected many times. J is TRBJ2-1 and V is TRBV9; 10 nucleotides align to TRBD2. The junction had 5 bases not matched to a gene; V was cut back by 0 bases and J by 5 bases. Germline V gene lookup returns CDR1 SGDLS and CDR2 YYNGEE. This CDR3 is 16 amino acids long. The CDR3 reads CASSVALLAGDNEQFF. Here the CDR3 DNA reads TGTGCCAGCAGCGTAGCCCTTCTAGCGGGAGACAATGAGCAGTTCTTC.

This clonotype was found many times. The V call is TRBV20-1, the J call TRBJ1-5; tentative D call: TRBD1 (6 bases). This CDR3 is built from 13 residues. V was clipped by 4 bases and J by 0 bases, with 7 bases between them. Per the germline V gene, CDR1 is DFQATT and CDR2 is SNEGSKA (reference sequence). The CDR3 region has the DNA TGCAGTGCTAAACAGGGTAGCAATCAGCCCCAGCATTTT. This translates into CSAKQGSNQPQHF.

V is TRBV20-1 and J is TRBJ2-3; 12 nucleotides align to TRBD2. This CDR3 is 12 amino acids long. The germline V gene has CDR1 DFQATT and CDR2 SNEGSKA (reference sequence). CDR3 bases: TGCACTAGCGGGAGGGCGCCAGATACGCAGTATTTT. Protein product: CTSGRAPDTQYF.

In its sample, this clonotype was seen a few times. The CDR3 here is CATRLANEQFF. CDR3 DNA sequence: TGTGCCACGCGACTAGCCAATGAGCAGTTCTTC. The chain joins TRBV6-4 to TRBJ2-1; TRBD2 aligns across 7 bases. After removal of 10 bases from V and 6 bases from J, the junction contained 3 bases not matched to a gene. CDR3 size: 11 residues. The germline V gene has CDR1 MRHNA and CDR2 SNTAGT.